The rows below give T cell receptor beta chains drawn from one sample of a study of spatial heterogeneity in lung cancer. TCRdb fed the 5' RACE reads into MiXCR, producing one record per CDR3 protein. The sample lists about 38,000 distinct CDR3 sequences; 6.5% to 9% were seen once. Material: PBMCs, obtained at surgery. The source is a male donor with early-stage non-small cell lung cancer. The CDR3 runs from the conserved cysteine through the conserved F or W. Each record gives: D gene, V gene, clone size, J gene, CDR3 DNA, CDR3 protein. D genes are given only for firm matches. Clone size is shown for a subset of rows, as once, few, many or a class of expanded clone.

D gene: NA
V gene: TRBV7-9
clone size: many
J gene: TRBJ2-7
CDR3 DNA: TGTGCCAGCAGCCTCCCTGGCCGGGCGTGGGAGCAGTACTTC
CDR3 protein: CASSLPGRAWEQYF

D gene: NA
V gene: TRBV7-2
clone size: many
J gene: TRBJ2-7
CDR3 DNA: TGTGCCAGCAGCTCTATGGGGGCCCTACTAGGGGAGCAGTACTTC
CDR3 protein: CASSSMGALLGEQYF

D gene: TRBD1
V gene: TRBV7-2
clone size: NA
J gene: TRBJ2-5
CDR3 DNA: TGTGCCAGCAGCTTAGCTCCGACAGGGATCCAAGAGACCCAGTACTTC
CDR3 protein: CASSLAPTGIQETQYF

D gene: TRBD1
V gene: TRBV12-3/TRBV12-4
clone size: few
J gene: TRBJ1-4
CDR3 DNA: TGTGCCAGCAGCTCCCCGGGACAGGGTGGGAAAAAACTGTTTTTT
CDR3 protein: CASSSPGQGGKKLFF

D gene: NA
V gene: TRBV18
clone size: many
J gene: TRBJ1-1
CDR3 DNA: TGTGCCAGCTCACCCACTAAGGGGGGAGGGAATACTGAAGCTTTCTTT
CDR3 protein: CASSPTKGGGNTEAFF

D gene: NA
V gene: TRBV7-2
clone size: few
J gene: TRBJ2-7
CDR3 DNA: TGTGCCAGCAGGGGGTCGGGCAGACCTTATTACGAGCAGTACTTC
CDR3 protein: CASRGSGRPYYEQYF

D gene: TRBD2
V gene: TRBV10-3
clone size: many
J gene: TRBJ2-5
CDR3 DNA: TGTGCCATCAGAGGCGGGAGTGGGGAAGAGACCCAGTACTTC
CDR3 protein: CAIRGGSGEETQYF

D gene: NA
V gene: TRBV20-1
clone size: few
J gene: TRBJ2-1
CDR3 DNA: TGCAGTGCTGAGTTGCCGGGACCAGCACACAATGAGCAGTTCTTC
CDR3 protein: CSAELPGPAHNEQFF

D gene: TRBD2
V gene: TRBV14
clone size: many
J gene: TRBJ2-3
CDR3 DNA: TGTGCCAGCAGCCAAGTTACGGGACTAGCGCGGCGCACAGATACGCAGTATTTT
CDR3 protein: CASSQVTGLARRTDTQYF

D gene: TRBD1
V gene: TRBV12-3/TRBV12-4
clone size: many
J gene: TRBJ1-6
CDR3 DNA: TGTGCCAGCAGTATAGAGGACAGGTTAAATTCACCCCTCCACTTT
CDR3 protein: CASSIEDRLNSPLHF

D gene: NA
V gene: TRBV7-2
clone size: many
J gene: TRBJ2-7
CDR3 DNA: TGTGCCAGCAGCTTAGATCAGGGAAGGCCCTACGAGCAGTACTTC
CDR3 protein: CASSLDQGRPYEQYF

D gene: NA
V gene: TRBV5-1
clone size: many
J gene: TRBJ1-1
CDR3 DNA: TGCGCCAGCAGTCGAAAGACAGACGGCACTGAAGCTTTCTTT
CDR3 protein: CASSRKTDGTEAFF

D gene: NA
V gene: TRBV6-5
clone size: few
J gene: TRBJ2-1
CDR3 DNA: TGTGCCAGCAGTTGGACACCCTATTATCCCCAGTTCTTC
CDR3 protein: CASSWTPYYPQFF

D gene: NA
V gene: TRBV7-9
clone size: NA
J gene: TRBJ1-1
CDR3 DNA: TGTGCCAGCAGCTTATCCGGGAACACTGAAGCTTTCTTT
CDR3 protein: CASSLSGNTEAFF

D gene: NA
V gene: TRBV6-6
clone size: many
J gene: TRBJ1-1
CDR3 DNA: TGTGCCAGCAGTGCAGGGTTTTTAAACACTGAAGCTTTCTTT
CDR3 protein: CASSAGFLNTEAFF

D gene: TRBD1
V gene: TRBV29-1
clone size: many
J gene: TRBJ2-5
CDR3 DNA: TGCAGCGTTGTTCGACAGGGGAGGCAAGAGACCCAGTACTTC
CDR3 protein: CSVVRQGRQETQYF

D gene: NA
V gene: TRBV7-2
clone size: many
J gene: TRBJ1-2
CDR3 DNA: TGTGCCAGCAGCATACCAGGGGCGGGGGACTATGGCTACACCTTC
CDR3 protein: CASSIPGAGDYGYTF

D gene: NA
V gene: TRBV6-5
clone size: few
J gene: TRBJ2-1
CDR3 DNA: TGTGCCAGCAGTTACGGTTTTGGGACTGAGCAGTTCTTC
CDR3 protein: CASSYGFGTEQFF

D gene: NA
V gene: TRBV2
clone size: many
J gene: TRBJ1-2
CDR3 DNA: TGTGCCAGCAGTGAGGGTCGCTATGGCTACACCTTC
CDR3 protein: CASSEGRYGYTF

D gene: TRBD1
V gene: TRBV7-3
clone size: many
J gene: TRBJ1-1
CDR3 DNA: TGTGCCAGCAGCACAGGGGGGACGGTAATGAACACTGAAGCTTTCTTT
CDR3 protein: CASSTGGTVMNTEAFF

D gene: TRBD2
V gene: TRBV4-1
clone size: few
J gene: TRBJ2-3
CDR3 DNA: TGCGCCAGCAGCCCGCAAGCGGGAGGGACAGATACGCAGTATTTT
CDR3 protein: CASSPQAGGTDTQYF

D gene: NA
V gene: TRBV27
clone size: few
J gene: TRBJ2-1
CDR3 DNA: TGTGCCAGCAGTTTGGACCGGGCGGCTATCTACAATGAGCAGTTCTTC
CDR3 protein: CASSLDRAAIYNEQFF

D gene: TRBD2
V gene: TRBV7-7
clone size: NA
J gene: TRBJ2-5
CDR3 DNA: TGTGCTAGCAGCTTAGCGGGGACGGTGGAGACCCAGTACTTC
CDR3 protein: CASSLAGTVETQYF

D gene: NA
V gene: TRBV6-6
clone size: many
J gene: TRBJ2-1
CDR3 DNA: TGTGCCAGCGGTAACAGCAATGAGCAGTTCTTC
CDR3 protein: CASGNSNEQFF

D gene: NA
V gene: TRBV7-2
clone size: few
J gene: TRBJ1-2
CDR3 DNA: TGTGCCAGCAGCGCAGGCACAGGGAATGGCTACACCTTC
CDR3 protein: CASSAGTGNGYTF

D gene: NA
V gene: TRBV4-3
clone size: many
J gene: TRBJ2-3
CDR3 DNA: TGCGCCAGCAGCCAAGAGATGATAGATACGCAGTATTTT
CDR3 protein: CASSQEMIDTQYF

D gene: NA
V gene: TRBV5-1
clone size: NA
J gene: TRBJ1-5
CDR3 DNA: TGCGCCAGCAGCTTGGGTGTAGACAATCAGCCCCAGCATTTT
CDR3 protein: CASSLGVDNQPQHF

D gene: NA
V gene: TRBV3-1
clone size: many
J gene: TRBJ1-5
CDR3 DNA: TGTGCCAGCAGCCAAGTAGCGGCTCAGCCCCAGCATTTT
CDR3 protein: CASSQVAAQPQHF

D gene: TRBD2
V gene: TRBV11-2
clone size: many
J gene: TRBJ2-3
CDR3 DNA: TGTGCCAGCAGCCCCGGCGGGCTAGCGGTCACAGATACGCAGTATTTT
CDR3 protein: CASSPGGLAVTDTQYF

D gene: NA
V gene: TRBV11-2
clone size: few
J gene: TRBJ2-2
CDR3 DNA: TGTGCCAGCAGATTAGAAGGTTACACCGGGGAGCTGTTTTTT
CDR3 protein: CASRLEGYTGELFF

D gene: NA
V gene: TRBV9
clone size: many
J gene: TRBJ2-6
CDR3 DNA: TGTGCCAGCAGCGCTACAGGGTACCACTCTGGGGCCAACGTCCTGACTTTC
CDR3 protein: CASSATGYHSGANVLTF

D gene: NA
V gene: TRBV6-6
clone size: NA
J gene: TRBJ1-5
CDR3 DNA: TGTGCCAGCAGTTACGAGGGTTCCGGCAATCAGCCCCAGCATTTT
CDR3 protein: CASSYEGSGNQPQHF

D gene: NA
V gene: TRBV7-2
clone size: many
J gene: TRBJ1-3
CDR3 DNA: TGTGCCAGCAGCTTAGAGTCAGGGTCGGGAAACACCATATATTTT
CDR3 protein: CASSLESGSGNTIYF

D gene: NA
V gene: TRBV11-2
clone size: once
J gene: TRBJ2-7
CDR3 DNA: TGTGCCAGCAGCTTATACAGCTCAACTTCCTACGAGCAGTACTTC
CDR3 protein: CASSLYSSTSYEQYF

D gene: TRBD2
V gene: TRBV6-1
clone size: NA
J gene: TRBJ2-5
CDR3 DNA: TGTGCCAGCAGTTCCCAGCGGGGGGGCCTTGAGACCCAGTACTTC
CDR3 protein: CASSSQRGGLETQYF

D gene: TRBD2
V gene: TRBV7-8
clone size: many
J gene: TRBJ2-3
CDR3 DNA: TGTGCCAGCACCGTGCCGCTAGCGGGGGTCACAGATACGCAGTATTTT
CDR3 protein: CASTVPLAGVTDTQYF

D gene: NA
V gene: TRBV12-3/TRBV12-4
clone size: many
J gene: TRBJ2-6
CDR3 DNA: TGTGCCAGCAGTTTGGCAGGGGTTGGGGCCAACGTCCTGACTTTC
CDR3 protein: CASSLAGVGANVLTF

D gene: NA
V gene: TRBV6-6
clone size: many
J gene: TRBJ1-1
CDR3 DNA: TGTGCCAGCAGCCAAAACCCGGACAGATCTGAAGCTTTCTTT
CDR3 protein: CASSQNPDRSEAFF

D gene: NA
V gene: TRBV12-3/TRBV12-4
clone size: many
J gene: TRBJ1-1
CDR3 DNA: TGTGCCAGCAGTTTGGGGACCGGAAGGGCTGAAGCTTTCTTT
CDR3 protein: CASSLGTGRAEAFF

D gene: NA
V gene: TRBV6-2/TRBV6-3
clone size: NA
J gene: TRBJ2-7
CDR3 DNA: TGTGCCAGCAGCCCCGGGTATCTCGAGCAGTACTTC
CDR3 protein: CASSPGYLEQYF

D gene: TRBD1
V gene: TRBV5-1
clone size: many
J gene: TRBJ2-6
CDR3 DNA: TGCGCCAGCAGCTTCCAGGGGGCATCTGGGGCCAACGTCCTGACTTTC
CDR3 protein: CASSFQGASGANVLTF

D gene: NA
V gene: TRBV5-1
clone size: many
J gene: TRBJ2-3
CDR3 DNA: TGCGCCAGCAGCTTGGGGAGGGGAGTGACAGATACGCAGTATTTT
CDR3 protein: CASSLGRGVTDTQYF

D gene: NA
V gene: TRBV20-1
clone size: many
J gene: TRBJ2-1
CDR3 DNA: TGCAGTGCTAGAGGATACGACAGTAGCTCCTACAATGAGCAGTTCTTC
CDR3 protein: CSARGYDSSSYNEQFF

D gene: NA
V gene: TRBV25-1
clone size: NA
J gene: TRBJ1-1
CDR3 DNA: TGTGCCAGCCGAAAGACTTCGAACACTGAAGCTTTCTTT
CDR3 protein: CASRKTSNTEAFF

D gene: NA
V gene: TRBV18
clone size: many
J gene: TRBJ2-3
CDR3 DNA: TGTGCCAGCTCACCTTTTCACGAGGGCACAGATACGCAGTATTTT
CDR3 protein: CASSPFHEGTDTQYF

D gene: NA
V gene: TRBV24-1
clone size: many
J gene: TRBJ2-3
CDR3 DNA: TGTGCCACCAGTGATTTAACTAGCTTGGACGCGGATACGCAGTATTTT
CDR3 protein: CATSDLTSLDADTQYF

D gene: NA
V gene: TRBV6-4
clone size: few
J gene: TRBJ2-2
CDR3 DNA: TGTGCCAGCAGTGTAAGCCTTGGGAACACCGGGGAGCTGTTTTTT
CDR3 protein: CASSVSLGNTGELFF

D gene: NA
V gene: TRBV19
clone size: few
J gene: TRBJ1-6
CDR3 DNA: TGTGCCAGTACCATCTCAGGGATTTCACCCCTCCACTTT
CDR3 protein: CASTISGISPLHF

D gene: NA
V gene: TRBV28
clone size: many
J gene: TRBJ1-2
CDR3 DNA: TGTGCCAGCAGTTTAGCGGCAGCCTATGGCTACACCTTC
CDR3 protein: CASSLAAAYGYTF

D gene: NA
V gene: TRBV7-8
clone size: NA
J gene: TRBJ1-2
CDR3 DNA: TGTGCCAGCAGCTTCCTGACCGGGACGGTTTATGGCTACACCTTC
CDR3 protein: CASSFLTGTVYGYTF

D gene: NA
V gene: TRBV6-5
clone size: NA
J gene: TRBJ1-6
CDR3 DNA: TGTGCCAGCAGTTACTCGACCTCCGGGGTGGCATCACCCCTCCACTTT
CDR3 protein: CASSYSTSGVASPLHF

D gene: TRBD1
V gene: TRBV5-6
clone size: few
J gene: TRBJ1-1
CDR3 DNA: TGTGCCAGCAGCCCGGGACAGGGAGAAGCTTTCTTT
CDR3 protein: CASSPGQGEAFF

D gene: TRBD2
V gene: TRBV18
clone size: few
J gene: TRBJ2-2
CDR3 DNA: TGTGCCAGCTCACCAGTCGGACTAGCGGGAGATAGGTACCGCACCGGGGAGCTGTTTTTT
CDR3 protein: CASSPVGLAGDRYRTGELFF

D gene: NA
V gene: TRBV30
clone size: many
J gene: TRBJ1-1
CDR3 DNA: TGTGCCCGGGGACGGGCCACTGAAGCTTTCTTT
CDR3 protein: CARGRATEAFF